This entry lists 5 T cell receptor beta chains sequenced from one sample in a study of early T cells in non-severe SARS-CoV-2 infection. Via MiXCR, TCRdb re-called the 5' RACE reads, giving one row per CDR3 protein. The repertoire has around 50,000 distinct CDR3 sequences, over 9.5% of them found once; the top ten carry around 2.8%. The sequencing input was whole blood. The source of these receptors is an adult who was a healthcare worker with PCR-confirmed SARS-CoV-2 infection or an uninfected control (not recorded which).

This clonotype has more than one count but fewer than ten. The rearrangement links TRBV28 to TRBJ2-6; D possibly corresponds to TRBD1 (6 bases). Trimming cost V 4 bases and J 1 base, with 14 bases left between them. The CDR3 runs to 17 residues. Germline V gene data show CDR1 as MDHEN and CDR2 as SYDVKM. The CDR3 DNA reads TGTGCCAGCAGTTGGGCAGGGGAATTTTCTGGGGCCAACGTCCTGACTTTC. Translating gives CASSWAGEFSGANVLTF.

This clonotype has a handful of counts. This chain connects TRBV12-5 to TRBJ2-3; no clear D gene. In germline, CDR1 is LGHNT, CDR2 FRNRAP. The CDR3 length is 16 residues. Trimming removed 2 bases at V and 2 bases at J, with 14 bases between. Here the CDR3 DNA reads TGTGCTAGTGGTTTGATTCCGAACCCTCTCACAGATACGCAGTATTTT. It encodes CASGLIPNPLTDTQYF.

This rearrangement joins TRBV28 to TRBJ1-4, with 7 bases aligning to TRBD1. CDR1 is MDHEN and CDR2 is SYDVKM in the germline V gene. The CDR3 covers 15 residues. V gave up 6 bases and J gave up 5 bases; unmatched junction bases: 9. The CDR3 region has the DNA TGTGCCAGCAGACGCCCGGGACAGAAGAATGAAAAACTGTTTTTT. Residues: CASRRPGQKNEKLFF.

A few counts support this clonotype. The V and J genes are TRBV20-1 and TRBJ1-6; D ambiguous. V lost 0 bases to trimming and J lost 5 bases, with 11 bases between them. This CDR3 region has 15 residues. In germline, CDR1 is DFQATT, CDR2 SNEGSKA (reference sequence). The CDR3 DNA follows: TGCAGTGCTAGAGATGGGTCATCCAATAATTCACCCCTCCACTTT. It is translated as CSARDGSSNNSPLHF.

Ten or more counts support this clonotype. The chain uses TRBV28 and TRBJ2-7; D is possibly TRBD1 (5 bases). Germline V CDR1 and CDR2: MDHEN, SYDVKM. This CDR3 is 12 amino acids long. V was pared by 4 bases and J by 6 bases, with 10 bases between. CDR3 region: CASSSRQFEQYF. CDR3 DNA: TGTGCCAGCAGTTCCAGACAGTTCGAGCAGTACTTC.